This T cell receptor (beta chain) was sequenced in a study of CD8+CD57+ T cells in acquired aplastic anemia. Across the whole study: Researchers reported that healthy donors averaged about 11 million reads for CD4+ cells.

The study, taken as a whole, reports: A set of some 28 CD8+ CDR3 sequences was shared between patients and controls, and these sequences appeared highly expressed in patients.

From germline, CDR1 is SEHNR and CDR2 FQNEAQ (reference sequence). The CDR3 sequence is 12 residues long. With 2 bases removed from V and 4 bases from J, the gap between germline ends came to 4 bases. For CDR3 and TCR beta VDJ profiling, genomic DNA was the template used. MiXCR, applied by TCRdb to the reads, yields one record per CDR3 protein. The sample consists of about 130,000 distinct CDR3 sequences, roughly 40% of them appearing once. Concerning this clonotype: The antigen is not known.

The sequence was obtained from a human donor in good health, serving as a control. This chain links TRBV7-9 with TRBJ2-3; no firm D call. The sequenced material came from sorted CD4+, CD8+, or CD8+CD57+ T cells (not recorded which) from PBMCs. The CDR3 region is CASSLYSDTQYF. The CDR3 bases are TGTGCCAGCAGCTTATATTCAGATACGCAGTATTTT.